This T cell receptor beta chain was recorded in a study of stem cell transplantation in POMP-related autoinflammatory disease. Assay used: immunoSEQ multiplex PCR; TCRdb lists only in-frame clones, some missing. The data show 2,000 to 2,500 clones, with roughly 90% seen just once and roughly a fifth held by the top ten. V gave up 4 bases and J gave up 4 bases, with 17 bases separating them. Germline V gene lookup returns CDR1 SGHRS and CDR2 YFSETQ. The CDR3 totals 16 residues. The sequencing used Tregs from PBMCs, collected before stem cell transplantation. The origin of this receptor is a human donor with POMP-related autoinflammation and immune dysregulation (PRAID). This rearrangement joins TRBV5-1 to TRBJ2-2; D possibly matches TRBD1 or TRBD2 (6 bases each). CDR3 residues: CASSPVGGRITGELFF. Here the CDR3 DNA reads TGCGCCAGCAGCCCGGTAGGGGGGCGTATCACCGGGGAGCTGTTTTTT.